This T cell receptor (beta chain) was retrieved from a study of blood T cell repertoires in COVID-19. Across the whole study: The study drew acute and convalescent COVID-19 samples from the United States, Italy and Spain. PBMCs, B-cell-depleted T cells, or T cells were the source of the cDNA or gDNA that made up the material.

Methods used by the authors: From reference gene primer amplification, estimates of nucleated cell counts were derived. Produced via immunoSEQ multiplex PCR; TCRdb's table is partial and in-frame only. That table supplies the V and J calls and clone size; D and trimming were determined from the DNA. Altogether approximately 260,000 clones are present, around 78% being singletons, with the ten largest covering about 4.3%. The CDR3 loop spans 12 amino acids. The V gene's germline CDR1 is SQVTM and CDR2 ANQGSEA. With 7 bases clipped from V and 1 base from J, the junction kept 3 bases outside the gene matches. In the case of this clone: Different DNA sequences within this sample yield the same CDR3.

The origin of this receptor is a man in his fifties or sixties who had recovered from COVID-19. The chain combines TRBV29-1 with TRBJ1-1, with 7 bases aligning to TRBD1. Sample: peripheral blood. CDR3 region: CSGRQGNTEAFF. CDR3 in DNA: TGCAGCGGTAGACAGGGGAACACTGAAGCTTTCTTT.